Below, 32 T cell receptor beta chains from the same sample are listed, as sequenced in a study of blood T cell repertoires in COVID-19. Sequencing used immunoSEQ multiplex PCR; TCRdb keeps in-frame clones, though not all of them. The data contain 150,000 to 200,000 clones, 94% of them singletons. Sequencing was performed on peripheral blood. The receptors originated from a young man with COVID-19, enrolled during active disease.

The chain joins TRBV9 to TRBJ1-1; possibly TRBD1 for D (6 bases). This CDR3 region has 14 residues. The germline CDR1 and CDR2 sequences are SGDLS and YYNGEE. V dropped 3 bases and J dropped 4 bases, with 13 bases sitting between them. The CDR3 loop reads CASSATQGVTEAFF. The CDR3 DNA reads as TGTGCCAGCAGCGCCACACAGGGTGTCACTGAAGCTTTCTTT.

CDR3 sequence (DNA): TGTGCCAGCAGCCTCGCCGGACAGGGAAGGCACAATGAGCAGTTCTTC. Its translation is CASSLAGQGRHNEQFF. The chain uses TRBV13 and TRBJ2-1; 8 nucleotides line up with TRBD1. This CDR3 is built from 16 residues. Unmatched junction bases numbered 11, after V lost 5 bases and J lost 5 bases. In germline, CDR1 is PRHDT, CDR2 FYEKMQ (reference sequence).

V usage is TRBV4-2 and J usage is TRBJ2-2; 11 nucleotides line up with TRBD2. The germline CDR1 and CDR2 sequences are LGHNA and YNFKEQ. The CDR3 consists of 17 residues. With 3 bases clipped from V and 3 bases from J, the junction kept 6 bases outside the gene matches. The CDR3 nucleotides are TGTGCCAGCAGCCATTTGACTAGCGGGGCCCACACCGGGGAGCTGTTTTTT. Protein product: CASSHLTSGAHTGELFF.

The chain recombines TRBV3-1 (or the pseudogene TRBV3-2) with TRBJ1-2; perhaps TRBD1 as D (6 bases). The CDR3 is 15 amino acids. The germline gives CDR1 LGHDT, CDR2 YNNKEL (reference sequence). Trimming cost V 1 base and J 4 bases, with 13 bases left between them. CDR3 in amino acids: CASSQVTGSGYGYTF. The CDR3 region has the DNA TGTGCCAGCAGCCAAGTAACAGGGAGCGGCTATGGCTACACCTTC.

The chain couples TRBV30 to TRBJ1-5; D perhaps matches TRBD1 (6 bases). With 1 base removed from V and 6 bases from J, the gap between germline ends came to 13 bases. The CDR3 totals 14 residues. Germline assignment: CDR1 GTSNPN and CDR2 SVGIG (reference sequence). The CDR3 DNA reads TGTGCCTGGAGTGAGGGAGGGGGAGGTCAGCCCCAGCATTTT. Its protein is CAWSEGGGGQPQHF.

This clone showed up just once. V and J are TRBV27 and TRBJ1-2; 10 nucleotides line up with TRBD1. Trimming took 2 bases from V and 4 from J; bases not matched to a gene: 7. This CDR3 has 16 residues. CDR1 MNHEY and CDR2 SMNVEV come from the germline V gene (reference sequence). CDR3 sequence reads: CASSLIRDRGPYGYTF. DNA for the CDR3: TGTGCCAGCAGTTTAATCCGGGACAGGGGACCCTATGGCTACACCTTC.

The chain links TRBV3-1 (or the pseudogene TRBV3-2) to TRBJ2-7; 7 bases are shared with TRBD1. The CDR3 has 14 amino acids. The trim removed 3 bases at V and 2 bases at J, leaving 4 bases unmatched. Germline CDR1 LGHDT, CDR2 YNNKEL (reference sequence). The CDR3: CASSHWDRTYEQYF. The CDR3 bases are TGTGCCAGCAGCCATTGGGACAGAACCTACGAGCAGTACTTC.

This chain uses TRBV7-9 with TRBJ1-1, with D perhaps matching TRBD1 (5 bases). Germline loops: CDR1 SEHNR, CDR2 FQNEAQ (reference sequence). V lost 11 bases and J 5 bases, leaving 21 bases between the germline ends. The CDR3 contains 14 residues. DNA of the CDR3: TGTGCCTACACCACGTCCGGGGGTAGGACTGAAGCTTTCTTT. Its protein product is CAYTTSGGRTEAFF.

This chain connects TRBV9 to TRBJ2-1, with TRBD2 matching 7 bases. Germline lookup yields CDR1 SGDLS and CDR2 YYNGEE. The CDR3 spans 15 residues. The J segment lost 4 bases and the V segment lost 0 bases, leaving 4 bases of the junction unmatched. CDR3 residues: CASSVEGTIYNEQFF. CDR3 DNA: TGTGCCAGCAGCGTAGAGGGGACTATTTACAATGAGCAGTTCTTC.

The V and J genes are TRBV11-3 and TRBJ2-2; no clear D. Germline CDR1 SGHNT, CDR2 YENEEA. This CDR3 is built from 13 residues. The ends were cut back, 6 bases at V and 6 bases at J, with 11 bases in the middle. Here the CDR3 reads CASSYSLAGELFF. In DNA form, the CDR3 reads TGTGCCAGCAGTTATAGTTTGGCCGGGGAGCTGTTTTTT. The variable domain in full, with the rest retrieved from reference TRBV11-3 and TRBJ2-2, is EAGVVQSPRYKIIEKKQPVAFWCNPISGHNTLYWYLQNLGQGPELLIRYENEEAVDDSQLPKDRFSAERLKGVDSTLKIQPAELGDSAVYLCASSYSLAGELFFGEGSRLTVL.

This chain connects TRBV5-4 to TRBJ1-2; perhaps TRBD1 as D (6 bases). The CDR3 is 16 amino acids. The V end lost 4 bases, the J end lost 2 bases, and 18 bases lay between the germline ends. CDR1 and CDR2 (germline): SGHNT, YYREEE (reference sequence). The CDR3 sequence: CASSTREQGANYGYTF. CDR3 in DNA: TGTGCCAGCAGCACCCGTGAACAGGGTGCCAACTATGGCTACACCTTC.

The J gene is TRBJ1-1, the V gene TRBV10-3; a weak D match, TRBD1 (5 bases). In germline, CDR1 is ENHRY, CDR2 SYGVKD. The CDR3 runs to 15 residues. The V and J ends lost 0 bases and 5 bases respectively, with 13 bases between them. The CDR3 loop is CAISESKGVRTEAFF. The CDR3 nucleotides are TGTGCCATCAGTGAGTCAAAAGGGGTTCGGACTGAAGCTTTCTTT.

This clone was recorded only once. V and J are TRBV5-1 and TRBJ1-5; no reliable D call. Deletions cut 0 bases from V and 8 bases from J, with 12 bases between. There are 14 residues in the CDR3. Per germline, CDR1 SGHRS and CDR2 YFSETQ. CDR3 residues: CASSLESGSEPQHF. The CDR3 region has the DNA TGCGCCAGCAGCTTGGAATCGGGAAGTGAGCCCCAGCATTTT.

The chain couples TRBV5-5 to TRBJ1-5; weak D call: TRBD1 (6 bases). Trimming removed 1 base from V and 6 bases from J, with 17 bases in between. Germline CDR1 reads SGHKS; CDR2 reads YYEKEE (reference sequence). CDR3 length: 16 residues. CDR3 nucleotide sequence: TGTGCCAGCAGCTTGACGGTCGGGGGGCGGGCTCAGCCCCAGCATTTT. It specifies CASSLTVGGRAQPQHF. The full variable domain, its missing parts supplied by reference TRBV5-5 and TRBJ1-5, is DAGVTQSPTHLIKTRGQQVTLRCSPISGHKSVSWYQQVLGQGPQFIFQYYEKEERGRGNFPDRFSARQFPNYSSELNVNALLLGDSALYLCASSLTVGGRAQPQHFGDGTRLSIL.

The rearrangement joins TRBV25-1 to TRBJ1-2; D is possibly TRBD1 (6 bases). Germline assignment: CDR1 MGHDK and CDR2 SYGVNS. V lost 4 bases and J lost 8, with 14 bases in between. The CDR3 spans 13 residues. CDR3 in amino acids: CASSAGRGRGYTF. The CDR3, as DNA: TGTGCCAGCAGTGCTGGCAGGGGCAGGGGCTACACCTTC.

This chain uses TRBV25-1 with TRBJ1-6; D is uncertain. The CDR3 runs to 14 residues. Germline-derived CDR1 and CDR2 are MGHDK and SYGVNS. V was pared by 4 bases and J by 0 bases, with 4 bases between. Here the CDR3 reads CASSVSSYNSPLHF. CDR3 coding DNA: TGTGCCAGCAGTGTGAGCTCCTATAATTCACCCCTCCACTTT. Combining the CDR3 with reference TRBV25-1 and TRBJ1-6 gives the whole variable domain EADIYQTPRYLVIGTGKKITLECSQTMGHDKMYWYQQDPGMELHLIHYSYGVNSTEKGDLSSESTVSRIRTEHFPLTLESARPSHTSQYLCASSVSSYNSPLHFGNGTRLTVT.

The chain carries TRBV30 and TRBJ1-2; 7 bases map to TRBD1. Trimming cost V 0 bases and J 7 bases; bases outside gene matches: 23. CDR1 GTSNPN and CDR2 SVGIG come from the germline V gene (reference sequence). The CDR3 has 19 residues. The CDR3 sequence: CAWSVEKGANLVWRFGYTF. The DNA of the CDR3 is TGTGCCTGGAGTGTGGAAAAGGGGGCGAATTTGGTGTGGAGGTTTGGCTACACCTTC.

This chain links TRBV3-1 (or the pseudogene TRBV3-2) with TRBJ2-7; D ambiguous. Trimming pared 0 bases from V and 4 bases from J, leaving 7 bases between. Per germline, CDR1 LGHDT and CDR2 YNNKEL (reference sequence). The length of the CDR3 is 13 residues. The CDR3 reads CASSQDLLYEQYF. The DNA for the CDR3 is TGTGCCAGCAGCCAAGACCTCCTTTACGAGCAGTACTTC.

This clone was recorded a few times. The V gene is TRBV14, the J gene TRBJ1-1, with a possible D match to TRBD1 (6 bases). The CDR3 has 14 residues. Germline V gene lookup returns CDR1 SGHDN and CDR2 FVKESK. V gave up 7 bases and J gave up 6 bases, with 18 bases separating them. CDR3 sequence (DNA): TGTGCCAGCAACCTGGGGGGGCCGGTATCTGAAGCTTTCTTT. Amino acids: CASNLGGPVSEAFF.

In this sample, this clone turned up once. The chain is built from TRBV3-1 (or the pseudogene TRBV3-2) and TRBJ1-2, with D maybe TRBD1 (5 bases). Germline CDR1 LGHDT, CDR2 YNNKEL (reference sequence). This CDR3 contains 14 residues. V was trimmed by 0 bases and J by 8 bases, leaving 13 bases between them. The CDR3 here is CASSQEGQGRGYTF. CDR3 nucleotides: TGTGCCAGCAGCCAAGAGGGGCAGGGTCGAGGCTACACCTTC.

This chain uses TRBV4-1 with TRBJ1-3; 12 nucleotides agree with TRBD1. With V trimmed by 2 bases and J by 4 bases, 6 bases remained unmatched. The CDR3 loop spans 17 amino acids. From germline, CDR1 is MGHRA and CDR2 YSYEKL. The CDR3 bases are TGCGCCAGCAGCCAACACGGGACAGGGGGCAGGGGAAACACCATATATTTT. Its translation: CASSQHGTGGRGNTIYF.

The chain couples TRBV19 to TRBJ1-2; D is ambiguous. The CDR3 spans 14 residues. Germline-derived CDR1 and CDR2 are LNHDA and SQIVND (reference sequence). Trimming cost V 4 bases and J 4 bases, with 13 bases left between them. CDR3 bases: TGTGCCAGTAGTACGGAGACTTCGAGCTATGGCTACACCTTC. As protein: CASSTETSSYGYTF.

This sequence joins TRBV6-1 and TRBJ1-3, with D uncertain. This CDR3 spans 14 amino acids. Germline lookup yields CDR1 MNHNS and CDR2 SASEGT. V was trimmed by 1 base and J by 7 bases, leaving 11 bases between them. Here the CDR3 DNA reads TGTGCCAGCAGTGAAGATCGCGGGCGGAACACCATATATTTT. It encodes CASSEDRGRNTIYF.

The V gene is TRBV5-6, the J gene TRBJ1-2, with 10 bases identical to TRBD1. This CDR3 spans 15 amino acids. Trimming took 4 bases from V and 4 from J; bases not matched to a gene: 7. Germline values: CDR1 SGHDT, CDR2 YYEEEE. CDR3 DNA: TGTGCCAGCAGCCACCGACAGGGGGCGATCTATGGCTACACCTTC. Translation: CASSHRQGAIYGYTF.

V usage is TRBV6-1 and J usage is TRBJ1-5; 8 bases match TRBD1. The ends lost 2 bases at V and 7 bases at J; junction bases unmatched: 4. Germline values: CDR1 MNHNS, CDR2 SASEGT. The CDR3 is 14 amino acids. CDR3 sequence (DNA): TGTGCCAGCAGTGAATTACAGGGGGGACAGCCCCAGCATTTT. Protein sequence: CASSELQGGQPQHF.

CDR3 in amino acids: CASSAGGADTQYF. CDR3 nucleotides: TGTGCCAGCAGTGCAGGGGGCGCAGATACGCAGTATTTT. The V gene is TRBV2, the J gene TRBJ2-3, with 8 bases fitting TRBD1. CDR3 length: 13 residues. With V trimmed by 4 bases and J by 4 bases, 1 base remained unmatched. Germline V gene sequence: CDR1 SNHLY, CDR2 FYNNEI.

The CDR3 sequence: CATSSRTDIQVQPQHF. Written as DNA, the CDR3 is TGTGCCACCAGCTCCAGGACAGACATCCAGGTTCAGCCCCAGCATTTT. This chain links TRBV15 with TRBJ1-5; D is possibly TRBD1 (6 bases). The germline gives CDR1 LNHNV, CDR2 YYDKDF (reference sequence). This CDR3 contains 16 residues. The V and J ends lost 5 bases and 6 bases respectively, with 20 bases between them.

J is TRBJ1-2 and V is TRBV5-1; no clear D gene. Germline V gene sequence: CDR1 SGHRS, CDR2 YFSETQ. Trimming removed 0 bases at V and 4 bases at J, with 10 bases between. The CDR3 length is 14 residues. This CDR3 reads CASSLEFSSYGYTF. For the CDR3, the DNA is TGCGCCAGCAGCTTGGAATTTTCTAGCTATGGCTACACCTTC. Complete variable domain (other parts from reference TRBV5-1 and TRBJ1-2): KAGVTQTPRYLIKTRGQQVTLSCSPISGHRSVSWYQQTPGQGLQFLFEYFSETQRNKGNFPGRFSGRQFSNSRSEMNVSTLELGDSALYLCASSLEFSSYGYTFGSGTRLTVV.

The chain links TRBV4-1 to TRBJ1-5; D not certain. Germline assignment: CDR1 MGHRA and CDR2 YSYEKL. V dropped 4 bases and J dropped 0 bases, with 13 bases sitting between them. This CDR3 spans 16 amino acids. The CDR3, as DNA: TGCGCCAGCAGCCGATCTAGGCCTTATAGCAATCAGCCCCAGCATTTT. Protein: CASSRSRPYSNQPQHF.

V and J are TRBV9 and TRBJ1-3; 11 nucleotides line up with TRBD1. V was clipped by 4 bases and J by 9 bases; unmatched bases: 9. CDR1 SGDLS and CDR2 YYNGEE come from the germline V gene. The CDR3 is 15 residues long. This CDR3 reads CASSFRPGQGGTIYF. As DNA, the CDR3 is TGTGCCAGCAGCTTCCGCCCGGGACAGGGGGGCACCATATATTTT. Together with reference TRBV9 and TRBJ1-3, the CDR3 gives the full variable domain: DSGVTQTPKHLITATGQRVTLRCSPRSGDLSVYWYQQSLDQGLQFLIQYYNGEERAKGNILERFSAQQFPDLHSELNLSSLELGDSALYFCASSFRPGQGGTIYFGEGSWLTVV.

The rearrangement links TRBV11-2 to TRBJ2-1; D is unresolved. The CDR3 covers 13 residues. V lost 1 base and J 10 bases, leaving 11 bases between the germline ends. Germline V CDR1 and CDR2: SGHAT, FQNNGV. The CDR3 region is CASSLGSPGEQFF. The CDR3 coding sequence is TGTGCCAGCAGCTTAGGGTCACCCGGGGAGCAGTTCTTC.

The chain couples TRBV6-6 to TRBJ2-7; 10 bases are a match to TRBD2. Trimming took 5 bases from V and 2 from J; bases not matched to a gene: 3. The V gene's germline CDR1 is MNHNY and CDR2 SVGAGI (reference sequence). The CDR3 consists of 14 residues. The CDR3 nucleotides are TGTGCCAGCAGTAGAGCGGGGGGGACCTACGAGCAGTACTTC. Its translation: CASSRAGGTYEQYF.